The source of this T cell receptor beta chain is a study of cytomegalovirus exposure and HLA in healthy donors. Vbeta (60) and Jbeta (13) primers were used in the PCR. Profiling relied on immunoSEQ multiplex PCR, and the TCRdb table lists in-frame clones only, not all of them. This sample contains some 130,000 clones. The sequencing input was PBMCs. This clonotype was sampled from a woman aged 40 to 50 in good health and CMV-seronegative.

This CDR3 is CASSLGGGAGTSEQFF. The CDR3 DNA sequence: TGTGCCAGCAGCTTAGGGGGGGGCGCGGGGACCAGCGAGCAGTTCTTC. The chain is built from TRBV7-9 and TRBJ2-1; tentative D call: TRBD2 (7 bases). Germline V gives CDR1 SEHNR, CDR2 FQNEAQ (reference sequence). The CDR3 sequence is 16 residues long. V dropped 1 base and J dropped 10 bases, with 20 bases sitting between them.